Below, one T cell receptor (beta chain) is given with its context. There are a few counts of this clonotype. It has no known antigen specificity. No base quality values were provided; no much bigger clone lies one nucleotide off. Amplification of TCR beta CDR3 regions was carried out from RNA transcripts. A first-round RT-PCR of the TCR CDR3 used the HTBI primer set with the Qiagen OneStep RT-PCR kit. Libraries were constructed in a second round of multiplex PCR, after which size selection and purification were performed. The libraries were sequenced on an Illumina HiSeq2000 using paired-end 100 bp reads. On the authors' methods: SOAPnuke was used to process the raw data, with reads discarded if the reads contained adapters or uncalled bases, had a mean Phred below 15, or lacked an exact constant-primer or identifier match. High-quality paired reads were merged using COPE v1.2.5, and each unique nucleotide sequence was defined as a clonotype. MiTCR v1.1 was used to align the clonotypes against IMGT TRBV, TRBD and TRBJ reference segments. Only V-J combinations with frequency above 0.0001, covering 98% to 99.2% of repertoires, were analysed. A TCS score was defined as the ratio between F50 (clonal expansion) and ExV (chaos), using BLOSUM62-based TCRdist between CDR3 peptides within each V-J. Welch's t-statistics and random forest reduced some 510 V-J features to about 13, which were used in a naive Bayes classifier (R e1071). The Morisita-Horn index was used to measure how similar the thyroid and blood repertoires were. TCRdb applied fastp at Q25 and MiXCR to the public reads, then kept only in-frame beta chains. Rows merge per CDR3 protein into single entries with the most common DNA and genes. TCRdb's processing, not the study's, gives the V and J calls here. For this sample there are about 760,000 distinct CDR3 sequences; around 40% appear just once. Jointly, the top ten make up about a third of the sample.

These data originate in a study of T cells in Graves' hyperthyroidism and ophthalmopathy (dated by TCRdb to the late 2010s). About the investigation overall: Peripheral blood was sampled at the time of initial diagnosis, prior to any treatment. The 75 to 100 discovery patients were divided at random into training and test sets in a 7:3 ratio. An independent validation cohort of around 19 hyperthyroidism patients and 17 patients who later progressed to ophthalmopathy tested prospective prediction of ophthalmopathy. A discovery cohort of roughly 100 patients, about 43 with Graves' ophthalmopathy and more than 55 with stable Graves' hyperthyroidism, was used to find distinguishing TCR V-J signatures. After blood sampling, hyperthyroidism patients were treated with methimazole at a starting dose of 30 mg daily, and ophthalmopathy patients were treated with high-dose intravenous methylprednisolone. In addition, the study compared T-cell repertoires in thyroid tissue and in blood from five to seven Graves' hyperthyroidism patients. TCR Vbeta CDR3 sequencing of approximately 140 peripheral blood samples (approximately 44 ophthalmopathy, 75 to 80 hyperthyroidism and approximately 17 progressor patients) is reported in the paper.

A patient counted as having stable Graves' hyperthyroidism if no progression to ophthalmopathy occurred over 18 months of follow-up. The hyperthyroidism patients were between 18 and 65 years old and newly diagnosed, with a disease duration of less than 2 months. Any patient with an uncontrolled infection, another autoimmune disease, pregnancy or lactation was excluded. Clinical symptoms, serum thyroxine and TRAb, thyroid ultrasound, and orbital computed tomography formed the basis for the diagnoses. Ficoll-Paque density gradient centrifugation was used to isolate PBMCs from 8 to 10 ml of fresh peripheral blood. Total RNA was extracted using Trizol reagent, and RNA quality was assessed on an Agilent 2100 Bioanalyzer. V was cut back by 5 bases and J by 3 bases, leaving a gap of 16 bases between them. The germline V gene encodes CDR1 SGHTA and CDR2 FQGNSA. The CDR3 has 16 amino acids, counting the end cysteine and phenylalanine. The DNA shown is the 48-base CDR3, in frame from base 1.

Paper-wide results and their limitations: Most expanded thyroid clonotypes (frequency above 0.001) were also detected in blood, suggesting blood repertoires may reflect thyroid immune responses. In validation, the model predicted progression to ophthalmopathy a median of about 6.5 months before onset, with roughly 70% sensitivity and more than 72% specificity. No statistical method was used to fix the sample size in advance, and group allocation was not hidden from the investigators. A model built on a 13 V-J signature distinguished ophthalmopathy from stable hyperthyroidism, reaching about 89% sensitivity and about 81% specificity in cross-validation and 80%/75% in testing.

This receptor chain uses TRBV7-2 and TRBJ2-2, with TRBD2 as a weak D call on 7 bases. Material: blood. The sequence derives from a woman between 40 and 55 years old with Graves' hyperthyroidism. The CDR3 protein sequence reads: CASSLDRGADTGELFF. The sequenced DNA: TGTGCCAGCAGCCTGGATCGGGGGGCCGACACCGGGGAGCTGTTTTTT.